What follows describes a single TCR beta chain. Its antigen specificity is not known. Base qualities are missing; no much larger clone stands one base away. Library construction relied on 5' RACE. This sample was sequenced with a NextSeq 500. Unique molecular identifiers were attached to individual cDNA molecules in the TCR library protocol so that sequencing error and PCR bias could be corrected. Sequencing covered both TCR alpha and beta chains, and within each sample the abundances of alpha and beta sequences were tightly co-correlated. For the original study's pipeline: V gene, J gene and CDR3 annotation of TCR sequences was performed with Decombinator V4. Expanded TCRs were defined as changing significantly between any two time points under a Poisson model with p below 0.0001. TCR abundances were normalised to the total number of TCRs sequenced per sample and were expressed as counts per million. TRAV1-2 paired with TRAJ12, TRAJ20 or TRAJ33 defined MAIT TCRs, while TRAV10 paired with TRAJ18 defined iNKT TCRs. VDJdb, accessed on 1 November 2021, was searched for TCRs annotated for CMV, EBV and SARS-CoV-2, and TCRs annotated for more than one antigen were excluded. The public reads were reanalyzed by TCRdb: fastp trimming at Q25, MiXCR alignment, in-frame beta chains only. CDR3 protein sequences are deduplicated, and each keeps its most common genes and DNA. TCRdb, not the original authors, processed these V and J calls. Counted in this sample were approximately 50,000 distinct CDR3 sequences; approximately 9.4% of them appeared once. The ten largest clones add up to about 16% of the sample.

A case-control design nested within a healthcare worker cohort in London, UK, was used, with weekly nasopharyngeal swab PCR tests and blood sampling performed. Healthcare workers were recruited between 23 and 31 March 2020, during the week of the UK lockdown, and were followed weekly for up to roughly 16 weeks. This entry belongs to a study of early T cells in non-severe SARS-CoV-2 infection (dated by TCRdb to 2020 to 2022). Turning to the overall study: Bulk RNA from unsorted whole blood was used for TCR sequencing, so alpha and beta chains could not be paired.

The CDR3 goes from the cysteine to the phenylalanine over 14 residues. Left in the record is the CDR3 DNA by itself, 42 bases read in frame from the first base. CDR1 and CDR2, per the germline V gene, are MNHNS and SASEGT. V is shortened by 8 bases, J by 6 bases, and the region joining them spans 18 bases. The paper's findings and limits, for the study overall: Matching against VDJdb was skewed toward anti-spike CD8 responses, likely underestimated virus-specific expansions, and missed private and CD4 specificities.

The specimen sequenced was whole blood. This receptor chain uses TRBV6-1 and TRBJ2-3; the D segment might be TRBD1 or TRBD2, since each matches 5 bases. This sequence was found in an adult who was a healthcare worker with PCR-confirmed SARS-CoV-2 infection or an uninfected control (not recorded which). The CDR3 has the sequence CASRRAGYSDTQYF. The nucleotides are TGTGCCAGCCGGCGGGCAGGGTACTCTGATACGCAGTATTTT.